The 24 T cell receptor beta chains reported below all come from one sample, sequenced in a study of blood T cells in healthy people across ages. The use of a sample-barcoded 5' primer and a J-beta primer mix characterized a second PCR of about 7 to 12 cycles. MiXCR was run by TCRdb on the 5' RACE reads, yielding one entry per CDR3 protein. Seen here are about 1.7 million distinct CDR3 sequences, about 30% observed once, and the top ten hold roughly 8%. Sequencing input: blood. All receptors derive from a woman in her twenties or thirties in good health.

The chain has TRBV6-6 and TRBJ2-2; TRBD1 is a possible D gene (7 bases). Germline CDR1 reads MNHNY; CDR2 reads SVGAGI (reference sequence). The CDR3 loop spans 16 amino acids. V lost 7 bases and J 6 bases, leaving 21 bases between the germline ends. Here the CDR3 DNA reads TGTGCCAGCACCACCGTCCCAGGGGGGCCTGCCGGGGAGCTGTTTTTT. It encodes CASTTVPGGPAGELFF.

This clonotype has just a few counts. This chain joins TRBV14 and TRBJ1-1, with 10 nucleotides matching TRBD1. The trim removed 3 bases at V and 9 bases at J, leaving 4 bases unmatched. The germline V gene encodes CDR1 SGHDN and CDR2 FVKESK. The CDR3 is 13 residues long. The CDR3 DNA reads TGTGCCAGCAGCCATTTGACAGGGGGCAAAGCTTTCTTT. Translation: CASSHLTGGKAFF.

This clonotype has more than one count but fewer than ten. The rearrangement links TRBV20-1 to TRBJ2-5, with TRBD2 as a possible D gene (6 bases). Germline values: CDR1 DFQATT, CDR2 SNEGSKA (reference sequence). This CDR3 has 13 residues. Trimming removed 4 bases from V and 1 base from J, with 10 bases in between. CDR3 sequence: CSATRGIQETQYF. The DNA of the CDR3 is TGCAGTGCTACCCGCGGGATCCAAGAGACCCAGTACTTC.

The V call is TRBV3-1, the J call TRBJ1-5; no firm D call. Germline V CDR1 and CDR2: LGHDT, YNNKEL (reference sequence). V was clipped by 5 bases and J by 7 bases, with 9 bases between them. The CDR3 sequence is 12 residues long. This chain's CDR3 is CASSNGGQPQHF. For the CDR3, the DNA is TGTGCCAGCAGCAACGGCGGGCAGCCCCAGCATTTT. The full variable domain, rest sourced from reference TRBV3-1 and TRBJ1-5, is DTAVSQTPKYLVTQMGNDKSIKCEQNLGHDTMYWYKQDSKKFLKIMFSYNNKELIINETVPNRFSPKSPDKAHLNLHINSLELGDSAVYFCASSNGGQPQHFGDGTRLSIL.

This clonotype was found a few times. This chain links TRBV20-1 with TRBJ1-2, with D hard to call. This CDR3 spans 14 amino acids. The germline V gene has CDR1 DFQATT and CDR2 SNEGSKA (reference sequence). Trimming stripped 6 bases from V and 8 bases from J, with 22 bases between. The CDR3 sequence is CSASGPGLEVGYTF. CDR3 coding DNA: TGCAGTGCCTCTGGTCCTGGCCTCGAAGTGGGCTACACCTTC.

This clonotype appeared a few times. This chain links TRBV28 with TRBJ1-5, with 10 bases identical to TRBD1. The CDR3 length is 16 residues. The V segment lost 8 bases and the J segment 1 base; nucleotides outside the gene matches: 8. CDR1 and CDR2 from the germline V gene are MDHEN and SYDVKM. Written as DNA, the CDR3 is TGTGCCAGCGGCCGGGACAGGGGTATCAGCAATCAGCCCCAGCATTTT. It specifies CASGRDRGISNQPQHF.

V usage is TRBV7-6 and J usage is TRBJ2-1; a weak D match, TRBD2 (6 bases). The CDR3 has 12 residues. Per germline, CDR1 SGHVS and CDR2 FNYEAQ. V lost 4 bases to trimming and J lost 8 bases, with 9 bases between them. CDR3 sequence reads: CASSSGDHEQFF. Here the CDR3 DNA reads TGTGCCAGCAGCTCGGGAGACCATGAGCAGTTCTTC.

The chain joins TRBV6-2 or TRBV6-3 to TRBJ2-1; TRBD1 aligns across 11 bases. The CDR3 has 17 residues. The germline gives CDR1 MNHEY, CDR2 SVGEGT. With V trimmed by 0 bases and J by 3 bases, 4 bases remained unmatched. The CDR3 reads CASSYSPDRGRYNEQFF. The CDR3 nucleotides read TGTGCCAGCAGTTACTCACCGGACAGGGGGCGCTACAATGAGCAGTTCTTC.

The J gene is TRBJ2-1, the V gene TRBV28; 9 bases align to TRBD2. Germline lookup yields CDR1 MDHEN and CDR2 SYDVKM. The J segment lost 6 bases and the V segment lost 6 bases, leaving 9 bases of the junction unmatched. The CDR3 spans 15 residues. CDR3 loop: CASSFRTSETNEQFF. In nucleotides, the CDR3 is TGTGCCAGCAGCTTCCGGACTAGCGAGACCAATGAGCAGTTCTTC.

The chain combines TRBV20-1 with TRBJ1-4; 8 bases match TRBD1. The length of the CDR3 is 16 residues. J lost 5 bases, V lost 2 bases, and 10 bases had no gene match. CDR1 and CDR2 from the germline V gene are DFQATT and SNEGSKA (reference sequence). Here the CDR3 reads CSARNPTGGGNEKLFF. The CDR3 coding sequence is TGCAGTGCTAGAAACCCCACAGGGGGAGGGAATGAAAAACTGTTTTTT.

This clonotype has at least ten counts. The chain recombines TRBV7-6 with TRBJ2-1; 8 nucleotides line up with TRBD1. The germline V gene has CDR1 SGHVS and CDR2 FNYEAQ. V trimming: 5 bases; J trimming: 5 bases; junction bases outside the gene matches: 5. The CDR3 sequence is 14 residues long. The chain's CDR3 is CASSATTGDNEQFF. CDR3 nucleotides: TGTGCCAGCAGCGCCACGACAGGGGACAATGAGCAGTTCTTC.

The CDR3 loop is CASSVGAGLDTEAFF. The CDR3 coding sequence is TGTGCCAGCTCCGTCGGGGCGGGATTGGACACTGAAGCTTTCTTT. V gene TRBV18 combines with J gene TRBJ1-1; tentative D call: TRBD1 (5 bases). Per germline, CDR1 KGHSH and CDR2 LQKENI. Trimming cost V 6 bases and J 3 bases, with 17 bases left between them. The CDR3 covers 15 residues.

This chain links TRBV25-1 with TRBJ2-1; TRBD1 or TRBD2 may be the D gene (5 bases each). This CDR3 is 16 amino acids long. Germline CDR1 and CDR2: MGHDK and SYGVNS. Deletions cut 3 bases from V and 5 bases from J, with 17 bases between. The CDR3 loop is CASSEAPGPFNNEQFF. DNA for the CDR3: TGTGCCAGCAGTGAGGCGCCGGGACCCTTCAACAATGAGCAGTTCTTC. The entire variable domain, with the rest obtained from reference TRBV25-1 and TRBJ2-1, is as follows: EADIYQTPRYLVIGTGKKITLECSQTMGHDKMYWYQQDPGMELHLIHYSYGVNSTEKGDLSSESTVSRIRTEHFPLTLESARPSHTSQYLCASSEAPGPFNNEQFFGPGTRLTVL.

This clonotype was counted a few times. The chain couples TRBV5-4 to TRBJ1-4; the D is unclear. V lost 5 bases and J 8 bases, leaving 22 bases between the germline ends. Germline loops: CDR1 SGHNT, CDR2 YYREEE (reference sequence). This CDR3 comprises 16 residues. The CDR3 region has the DNA TGTGCCAGCAGTTTCTACGGACTGGGCGAACTCGAAAAACTGTTTTTT. Amino acid sequence: CASSFYGLGELEKLFF.

V gene TRBV2 combines with J gene TRBJ2-4; the D gene is possibly TRBD1 (6 bases). The CDR3 runs 16 residues. The germline V gene has CDR1 SNHLY and CDR2 FYNNEI. Trimming left V 5 bases short and J 0 bases short, with 14 bases between. CDR3 sequence (DNA): TGTGCCAGCAGTATGACAGGTGACCTAGCCAAAAACATTCAGTACTTC. Protein sequence: CASSMTGDLAKNIQYF.

This clonotype has at least ten counts. The chain joins TRBV7-7 to TRBJ2-5, with D perhaps being TRBD1 or TRBD2 (5 bases each). The CDR3 has 15 amino acids. Germline V gives CDR1 SSHAT, CDR2 FNYEAQ (reference sequence). Trimming cost V 0 bases and J 2 bases, with 10 bases left between them. The DNA of the CDR3 is TGTGCCAGCAGCTTAGCTACGGGGCCACAAGAGACCCAGTACTTC. Residues: CASSLATGPQETQYF.

This chain connects TRBV29-1 to TRBJ2-7; 7 bases agree with TRBD2. V dropped 7 bases and J dropped 3; count of bases not matched to a gene: 15. Germline V lookup: CDR1 SQVTM, CDR2 ANQGSEA. The CDR3 covers 15 residues. The CDR3 reads CSARTGTGGVYEQYF. The CDR3 nucleotides are TGCAGCGCCCGGACTGGGACTGGGGGGGTCTACGAGCAGTACTTC.

As concerns this clonotype: A junction end diverges from the germline sequence, so it may reflect a read error. The rearrangement joins TRBV14 to TRBJ1-6; 7 positions agree with TRBD1. The germline CDR1 and CDR2 sequences are SGHDN and FVKESK. This CDR3 comprises 13 residues. CDR3 protein: CVSSLTGNSPLHF. The CDR3 DNA reads as TGTGTCAGCAGCTTGACAGGGAATTCACCCCTCCACTTT.

This clonotype has only a few counts. The chain uses TRBV11-2 and TRBJ2-2, with D perhaps being TRBD1 or TRBD2 (7 bases each). Germline-derived CDR1 and CDR2 are SGHAT and FQNNGV. The CDR3 is 15 amino acids. V lost 2 bases, J lost 4 bases, and 11 bases lay in between. CDR3 region: CASSLQGGSTGELFF. In nucleotides, the CDR3 is TGTGCCAGCAGCTTACAGGGGGGGAGCACCGGGGAGCTGTTTTTT.

For the CDR3, the DNA is TGTGCCAGCAGCTCAGGATCGTTCCAGGGCGAGCAGTACTTC. It is translated as CASSSGSFQGEQYF. The chain recombines TRBV7-2 with TRBJ2-7; TRBD1 is a possible D gene (5 bases). The CDR3 length is 14 residues. Germline V CDR1 and CDR2: SGHTA, FQGNSA. The V end was cut by 4 bases, the J end by 6 bases, with 16 bases between.

The V call is TRBV10-3, the J call TRBJ2-7; D tentatively reads TRBD1 or TRBD2 (5 bases each). With 6 bases removed from V and 2 bases from J, the gap between germline ends came to 17 bases. From germline, CDR1 is ENHRY and CDR2 SYGVKD. The CDR3 is 15 residues long. Written as DNA, the CDR3 is TGTGCCATCAGCCGATCCGGGACGATTACCTACGAGCAGTACTTC. Amino acid sequence: CAISRSGTITYEQYF.

A single count supports this clonotype. The V and J genes are TRBV10-2 and TRBJ2-1; D remains ambiguous. The DNA end is more similar to TRBJ2-7, so the J call may be wrong. Looked up from germline, CDR1 is WSHSY and CDR2 is SAAADI. The CDR3 is 18 amino acids. The CDR3 loop is CASSESNPGIIPHNEQYF. CDR3 in DNA: TGCGCCAGCAGTGAGTCGAATCCCGGAATAATCCCCCACAATGAGCAGTACTTC.

The chain employs TRBV10-3 and TRBJ2-1; 12 bases map to TRBD2. Germline CDR1 is ENHRY and CDR2 is SYGVKD. Losses at the gene ends were 4 bases for V and 9 bases for J; bases not matched to a gene: 22. The length of the CDR3 is 20 residues. CDR3 in amino acids: CAISGLLRRLAGVSFGEQFF. DNA of the CDR3: TGTGCCATCAGTGGCCTACTACGCAGACTAGCGGGAGTAAGTTTTGGTGAGCAGTTCTTC.

This chain uses TRBV3-1 with TRBJ1-4; unclear D gene. CDR1 LGHDT and CDR2 YNNKEL come from the germline V gene (reference sequence). V was pared by 5 bases and J by 0 bases, with 13 bases between. This CDR3 has 16 residues. The CDR3 is CASSTTTSATNEKLFF. The CDR3 DNA reads as TGTGCCAGCAGCACGACAACATCTGCAACTAATGAAAAACTGTTTTTT.